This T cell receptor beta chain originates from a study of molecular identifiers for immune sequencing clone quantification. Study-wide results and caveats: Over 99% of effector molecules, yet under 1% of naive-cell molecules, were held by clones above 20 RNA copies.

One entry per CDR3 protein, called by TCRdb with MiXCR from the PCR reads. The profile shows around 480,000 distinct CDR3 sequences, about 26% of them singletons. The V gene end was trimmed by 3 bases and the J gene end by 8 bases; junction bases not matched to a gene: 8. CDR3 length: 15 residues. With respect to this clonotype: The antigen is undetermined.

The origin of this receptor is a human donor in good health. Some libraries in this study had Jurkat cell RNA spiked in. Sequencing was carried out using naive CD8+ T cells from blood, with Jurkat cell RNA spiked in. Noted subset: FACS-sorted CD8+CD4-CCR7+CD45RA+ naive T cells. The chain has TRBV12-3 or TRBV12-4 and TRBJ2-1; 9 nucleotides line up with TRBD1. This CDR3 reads CASSFRDRVVDEQFF. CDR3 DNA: TGTGCCAGCAGTTTTAGGGACAGGGTGGTGGATGAGCAGTTCTTC.